Listed here is a single T cell receptor beta chain. No antigen is known for it. 13 Jbeta primers and 60 Vbeta primers were used for the PCR. TCRdb's table, derived via immunoSEQ multiplex PCR, lists solely in-frame clones and lacks some. The sample yields some 98,000 clones, roughly 79% seen once. The record originates from a study of cytomegalovirus exposure and HLA in healthy donors. Study findings and constraints: Researchers counted over 150 TCR beta chains as cytomegalovirus-associated.

Germline V gene sequence: CDR1 MNHEY, CDR2 SMNVEV (reference sequence). Trimming took off 6 bases at V and 2 bases at J, with 10 bases between the two ends. The CDR3 has 13 residues. The sequence was collected from a man aged 35 to 55 in good health and CMV-seronegative. The sequenced sample consisted of PBMCs. This chain connects TRBV27 to TRBJ1-2, with a tentative D call TRBD1 (5 bases). The CDR3 DNA follows: TGTGCCAGCAGCGACAGCCCAAACTATGGCTACACCTTC. Residues: CASSDSPNYGYTF.